This T cell receptor beta chain was obtained from a study of T cell repertoires in cytomegalovirus infection. Overall study: It was recently identified HLA-C-restricted and well-studied HLA-B-restricted CMV epitopes that the study used. Public TCR beta signatures indicated both CMV infection and matching HLA type. Whole-study findings and limits: Public TCR beta family frequency separated CMV-and-HLA carriers, including in an independent cohort. In two of eight donors, the top clonotype was HLA-C-restricted CMV-specific.

TCRdb re-analysed the reads in MiXCR, keeping a single row per CDR3 protein. The table shows about 570,000 distinct CDR3 sequences, with almost 40% occurring only once. This clonotype has just a few counts. What it recognizes is unknown. A read error may produce the germline difference seen at one junction end. CDR1 is SGHVS, CDR2 FQNEAQ, per germline. The CDR3 has 19 amino acids. The clonotype was recovered from a human donor in good health (CMV status not recorded). Some clones in this sample may be carry-over from other donors' samples. Sequenced material: cultured PBMCs, taken from culture after CMV antigen stimulation. J is TRBJ2-5 and V is TRBV7-8; 9 bases fit TRBD1. The CDR3 region is CASSLGSPWDRALQETQYF. The CDR3 DNA reads TGTGCCAGCAGTTTAGGAAGTCCCTGGGACAGGGCTCTCCAAGAGACCCAGTACTTC.